This T cell receptor beta chain was captured in a study of blood T cells in healthy people across ages. This clonotype was counted between two and nine times. Its antigen is as yet unknown. The conserved final phenylalanine or tryptophan is absent from the CDR3, which likely points to a read error. Using a J-beta primer mix together with a sample-barcoded 5' primer, a second PCR was run for roughly 7 to 12 cycles. TCRdb used MiXCR to reprocess the 5' RACE reads, holding one entry per CDR3 protein. The data contain fewer than 800,000 distinct CDR3 sequences, 20% to 25% of them singletons. V lost 6 bases and J 7 bases, leaving 15 bases between the germline ends. The CDR3 runs 13 residues. Per germline, CDR1 MDHEN and CDR2 SYDVKM. Findings and caveats of the study: PBMCs left unsorted prevented a conclusive naive versus antigen-experienced comparison. Older age went with lower TCR beta diversity per million T cells, in a roughly linear way.

Input material: blood. The gene calls are TRBV28 and TRBJ1-2; perhaps TRBD1 as D (6 bases). The sequence was obtained from a man aged 70 or older in good health. In nucleotides, the CDR3 is TGTGCCAGCAGATTGGACAGTGGGGCTGGCTACACCCTC. Translated: CASRLDSGAGYTL.